The rows below give T cell receptor beta chains drawn from one sample of a study of blood T cell repertoires in COVID-19. The protocol was immunoSEQ multiplex PCR, while the TCRdb copy is restricted to in-frame clones and leaves out a portion. The table records tens of thousands of clones, 70% to 80% of them present only once. The sequencing input was peripheral blood. The receptors here all came from a man aged 60 to 75 with active or convalescent COVID-19. CDR3s include the opening cysteine and the closing phenylalanine or tryptophan. A D gene is named only where the DNA matches it firmly. Clone sizes are given selectively: once, few, many, or a class where the clone is expanded.

TRBV5-4,.,.,TRBJ2-4,CASSKPSERAAKNIQYF,TGTGCCAGCAGCAAGCCTAGCGAGCGAGCCGCCAAAAACATTCAGTACTTC
TRBV15,.,.,TRBJ1-2,CATSRDAGVAYGYTF,TGTGCCACCAGCAGAGATGCAGGGGTGGCCTATGGCTACACCTTC
TRBV6-5,TRBD1,few,TRBJ2-7,CASSWDRDYEQYF,TGTGCCAGCAGTTGGGACAGGGACTACGAGCAGTACTTC
TRBV5-4,TRBD1,.,TRBJ1-4,CASSGTDNEKLFF,TGTGCCAGCAGCGGGACAGATAATGAAAAACTGTTTTTT
TRBV3-1/TRBV3-2,.,once,TRBJ2-7,CASSYLTGPSYEQYF,TGTGCCAGCAGCTACCTGACAGGCCCGAGCTACGAGCAGTACTTC
TRBV10-2,TRBD1,once,TRBJ2-2,CAGSAQGNVNTGELFF,TGCGCCGGATCCGCACAGGGGAACGTGAACACCGGGGAGCTGTTTTTT
TRBV28,.,.,TRBJ1-5,CASGSRALGRPQHF,TGTGCCAGCGGCTCCCGCGCACTGGGGAGGCCCCAGCATTTT
TRBV6-2/TRBV6-3,TRBD1,.,TRBJ1-5,CASSHPGQINQPQHF,TGTGCCAGCAGCCACCCGGGACAGATAAATCAGCCCCAGCATTTT
TRBV7-2,.,.,TRBJ1-5,CASSLVPSGLYSNQPQHF,TGTGCCAGCAGCTTAGTCCCCTCGGGTCTTTATAGCAATCAGCCCCAGCATTTT
TRBV4-2,.,.,TRBJ2-3,CASSQESAVYSDTDTQYF,TGTGCCAGCAGCCAAGAATCGGCGGTCTACTCAGACACAGATACGCAGTATTTT
TRBV5-1,TRBD2,.,TRBJ2-7,CASSSGTSGFYEQYF,TGCGCCAGCAGCTCGGGGACTAGCGGGTTCTACGAGCAGTACTTC
TRBV20-1,.,.,TRBJ1-6,CSASLSSYNSPLHF,TGCAGTGCTAGTTTGAGCTCCTATAATTCACCCCTCCACTTT
TRBV18,.,once,TRBJ1-5,CASSPGSNQPQHF,TGTGCCAGCTCCCCGGGTAGCAATCAGCCCCAGCATTTT
TRBV12-5,TRBD2,few,TRBJ2-1,CASGSGTSGGNEQFF,TGTGCTAGTGGTTCAGGGACTAGCGGGGGAAATGAGCAGTTCTTC
TRBV5-6,.,.,TRBJ2-1,CASSLAGIARINFPDEQFF,TGTGCCAGCAGCTTGGCAGGGATCGCCAGGATTAATTTTCCGGATGAGCAGTTCTTC
TRBV12-3/TRBV12-4,TRBD1,once,TRBJ1-2,CASSPGTAYGYTF,TGTGCCAGCAGCCCTGGGACAGCCTATGGCTACACCTTC
TRBV7-8,.,.,TRBJ1-5,CASSLRAGNSNQPQHF,TGTGCCAGCAGCCTCCGGGCGGGAAATAGCAATCAGCCCCAGCATTTT
TRBV27,.,.,TRBJ2-3,CASSPDSGFERDTQYF,TGTGCCAGCAGTCCGGACTCGGGGTTTGAAAGAGATACGCAGTATTTT
TRBV10-3,.,large,TRBJ2-7,CAISGGNEQYF,TGTGCCATCAGTGGAGGGAACGAGCAGTACTTC
TRBV3-1/TRBV3-2,.,.,TRBJ1-2,CASSQNTEGYTF,TGTGCCAGCAGCCAGAACACGGAGGGCTACACCTTC
TRBV4-1,.,.,TRBJ1-4,CASSSWRQGGTNEKLFF,TGCGCCAGCAGCTCGTGGAGGCAGGGAGGAACTAATGAAAAACTGTTTTTT
TRBV6-5,.,.,TRBJ1-2,CASSSDRAYGYTF,TGTGCCAGCAGCTCGGACAGAGCTTATGGCTACACCTTC
TRBV7-8,.,.,TRBJ2-5,CASSPPLGGSQETQYF,TGTGCCAGCAGCCCACCCCTAGGAGGATCCCAAGAGACCCAGTACTTC
TRBV6-2/TRBV6-3,.,.,TRBJ1-2,CASSYTGTSGYTF,TGTGCCAGCAGTTATACAGGGACTAGTGGCTACACCTTC
TRBV4-2,TRBD2,.,TRBJ2-1,CASSQVAGTSGYNEQFF,TGTGCCAGCAGCCAAGTGGCCGGGACTAGCGGGTACAATGAGCAGTTCTTC
TRBV30,TRBD1,few,TRBJ1-2,CAWRRQGAYGYTF,TGTGCCTGGAGAAGACAGGGGGCCTATGGCTACACCTTC
TRBV5-1,.,many,TRBJ2-7,CASSLRGDYEQYF,TGCGCCAGCAGCTTGAGGGGTGACTACGAGCAGTACTTC
TRBV24-1,TRBD1,.,TRBJ1-5,CATAGQAGNQPQHF,TGTGCCACCGCGGGACAGGCGGGCAATCAGCCCCAGCATTTT
TRBV6-5,TRBD1,.,TRBJ1-1,CASSRQGGNTEAFF,TGTGCCAGCAGTAGACAGGGCGGAAACACTGAAGCTTTCTTT
TRBV28,.,few,TRBJ2-3,CASSFGGTDTQYF,TGTGCCAGCAGTTTCGGCGGTACAGATACGCAGTATTTT
TRBV5-1,.,.,TRBJ1-4,CASSLGGGRATNEKLFF,TGCGCCAGCAGCTTGGGTGGAGGGCGTGCAACTAATGAAAAACTGTTTTTT
TRBV5-4,.,.,TRBJ2-1,CASSFLGKPSPEEQFF,TGTGCCAGCAGCTTTCTAGGAAAACCATCCCCCGAGGAGCAGTTCTTC
TRBV6-5,TRBD1,.,TRBJ1-5,CASTTGGGQPQHF,TGTGCCAGCACCACAGGGGGCGGTCAGCCCCAGCATTTT
TRBV6-5,.,.,TRBJ1-2,CASSYRGRGYTF,TGTGCCAGCAGTTACAGGGGTAGAGGCTACACCTTC
TRBV5-5,TRBD1,.,TRBJ2-1,CASSPPGQINEQFF,TGTGCCAGCAGCCCTCCGGGACAGATCAATGAGCAGTTCTTC
TRBV19,.,.,TRBJ2-1,CASSTRDFDNEQFF,TGTGCCAGTAGTACCCGGGACTTCGACAATGAGCAGTTCTTC
TRBV7-9,.,.,TRBJ1-1,CASSLRRETEAFF,TGTGCCAGCAGCTTAAGGAGAGAGACTGAAGCTTTCTTT
TRBV10-3,TRBD1,.,TRBJ1-1,CAISESRDRNTEAFF,TGTGCCATCAGTGAGTCAAGGGACAGGAACACTGAAGCTTTCTTT
TRBV7-2,TRBD1,few,TRBJ1-2,CASSLAPYRDRGTYGYTF,TGTGCCAGCAGCTTAGCCCCATATAGGGACAGGGGAACCTATGGCTACACCTTC
TRBV5-4,TRBD1,many,TRBJ1-1,CASSLGWTGSSSDTEAFF,TGTGCCAGCAGCTTGGGATGGACAGGGTCTTCATCGGACACTGAAGCTTTCTTT
TRBV7-2,.,once,TRBJ2-7,CASSLGAGEPYEQYF,TGTGCCAGCAGCTTGGGGGCAGGGGAACCCTACGAGCAGTACTTC
TRBV5-1,TRBD1,.,TRBJ2-7,CASSHNRDSSYEQYF,TGCGCCAGCAGCCATAACCGGGACAGCTCCTACGAGCAGTACTTC
TRBV20-1,.,.,TRBJ1-1,CSASRGRSTEAFF,TGCAGTGCTAGTAGGGGTAGGTCAACTGAAGCTTTCTTT
TRBV9,TRBD2,few,TRBJ2-3,CASSVVGGGALDTQYF,TGTGCCAGCAGCGTAGTAGGCGGGGGGGCCTTAGATACGCAGTATTTT
TRBV10-3,.,.,TRBJ1-1,CAISPGGRNTEAFF,TGTGCCATCAGCCCCGGAGGAAGGAACACTGAAGCTTTCTTT
TRBV2,TRBD2,.,TRBJ2-7,CASSGLAGGYYEQYF,TGTGCCAGCAGTGGACTAGCGGGGGGTTACTACGAGCAGTACTTC
TRBV7-9,.,few,TRBJ1-2,CASGLGQTNYGYTF,TGTGCCAGCGGCCTGGGGCAGACTAACTATGGCTACACCTTC
TRBV4-3,.,.,TRBJ2-1,CASSQDLPGSSYNEQFF,TGCGCCAGCAGCCAAGATCTTCCAGGTAGCTCCTACAATGAGCAGTTCTTC
TRBV5-6,TRBD1,.,TRBJ2-2,CASSQMDRDLSLGTGELFF,TGTGCCAGCAGCCAAATGGACAGGGACCTCTCGCTTGGTACCGGGGAGCTGTTTTTT
TRBV2,TRBD2,few,TRBJ2-5,CASSVGLVVETQYF,TGTGCCAGCAGTGTAGGACTAGTAGTGGAGACCCAGTACTTC
TRBV24-1,.,.,TRBJ1-5,CATSESGQQPQHF,TGTGCCACCAGTGAATCAGGGCAACAGCCCCAGCATTTT